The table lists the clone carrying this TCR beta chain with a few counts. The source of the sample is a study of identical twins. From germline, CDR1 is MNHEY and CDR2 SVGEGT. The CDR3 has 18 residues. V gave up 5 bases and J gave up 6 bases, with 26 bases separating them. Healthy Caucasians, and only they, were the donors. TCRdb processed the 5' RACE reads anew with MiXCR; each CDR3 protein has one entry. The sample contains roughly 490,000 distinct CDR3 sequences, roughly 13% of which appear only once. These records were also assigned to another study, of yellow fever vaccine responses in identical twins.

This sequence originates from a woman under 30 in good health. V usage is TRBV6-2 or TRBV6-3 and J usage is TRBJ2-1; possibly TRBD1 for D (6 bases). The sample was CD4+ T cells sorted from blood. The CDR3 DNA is TGTGCCAGCAGTCGTATAACTAACTTGGGGGCGCATACCAATGAGCAGTTCTTC. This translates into CASSRITNLGAHTNEQFF.